This T cell receptor beta chain was sequenced during a study of OX40 agonist ivuxolimab in advanced cancers. With regard to the full study: Ivuxolimab was an agonistic, fully human IgG2 monoclonal antibody directed against OX40 (CD134), a costimulatory receptor. Intravenous ivuxolimab was administered to patients every 2 weeks at six dose levels: 0.01, 0.1, 0.3, 1.5, 3 and 10 mg/kg. Of the roughly 50 dose-escalation patients, hepatocellular carcinoma was present in approximately 20, melanoma in roughly 15, renal cell carcinoma in 9 and head and neck cancer in 9. A male proportion of 75% to 85% and a mean age of approximately 61 years, ranging from 23 to 79, were recorded for the dose-escalation cohort. Prior anti-PD-1, anti-PD-L1 or anti-CTLA-4 therapy was permitted, and approximately 42% of dose-escalation patients had received checkpoint inhibitors. Partial responses were achieved by three dose-escalation patients, of whom one had hepatocellular carcinoma and two had cutaneous melanoma. Peripheral TCRbeta sequencing was intended to test whether TCR sequence diversity was altered and clonal T-cell expansion was caused by ivuxolimab. The paper reports the monotherapy dose-escalation portion (N of about 52 patients) of the phase I ivuxolimab trial.

The trial excluded patients who had a history of autoimmune disease or who were on systemic immunosuppression. Peripheral blood for TCR sequencing was collected from all dose cohorts at baseline, on cycle 4 day 1, and on cycle 7 day 1. Samples were obtained from an open-label, multicenter, first-in-human phase I dose-escalation trial of ivuxolimab. Adults with locally advanced or metastatic head and neck squamous cell, hepatocellular, melanoma or renal cell carcinoma were enrolled in the trial. Before TCR sequencing, CD4+ and CD8+ T cells were separately sorted from peripheral blood. For sequencing of the TCRbeta CDR3 region, genomic DNA was extracted from the sorted cells. The immunoSEQ Assay was used for sequencing of TCRbeta CDR3 regions. Entries here come from immuneACCESS through TCRdb and include only in-frame sequences with V and J called. Some clones fail to appear in such tables; in the studies checked, an unresolved V gene covers under half of the shortfall, and the cause of the remainder is unknown. The sample contains tens of thousands of clones, 89% of them found a single time. The ten largest clonotypes hold approximately 13% of the sample.

Results and caveats for the whole study, not just this receptor: Antigen specificity was not determined for the clonally expanded peripheral T cells. Clonal expansion of both CD4+ and CD8+ blood T cells was observed from baseline to week 6 at doses 0.1 to 3.0 mg/kg. Low levels of normalized T-cell clonal expansion were also seen in some patients who did not respond. In the 0.1-3.0 mg/kg groups, partial responders were among the patients with the lowest normalized peripheral clonal expansion, particularly in CD8+ T cells. On average, CD8+ T cells showed more expanded clones than CD4+ T cells after ivuxolimab.

On this clone itself: Its antigen is still unknown. Base-call qualities are not available, and no considerably larger clone is one nucleotide away.

CDR1 and CDR2 were assigned from the germline V gene as SGHNT and YENEEA. V loses 6 bases of germline sequence and J loses 7 bases, and the interval between the two ends is 10 bases. From its cysteine to its phenylalanine, the CDR3 spans 12 amino acids. Only the CDR3 region is kept as DNA, spanning 36 bases read in frame from base 1. Sequenced material: CD4+ or CD8+ T cells sorted from blood, taken in a trial of the OX40 agonist ivuxolimab. The clonotype originates from an adult with an advanced solid tumor such as melanoma, head and neck, liver or kidney cancer. The chain couples TRBV11-3 to TRBJ2-1; the D gene is tentatively TRBD1 or TRBD2, each matching 5 bases. CDR3 loop: CASRFRENEQFF. The sequenced DNA: TGTGCCAGCAGATTCAGGGAGAATGAGCAGTTCTTC.